These 13 T cell receptor beta chains were sequenced from one sample in a study of cytomegalovirus exposure and HLA in healthy donors (dated by TCRdb to 2015 to 2018). Library construction relied on the immunoSEQ multiplex PCR assay. For the multiplex PCR, a mixture combining 60 forward primers for TCR Vbeta segments and 13 reverse primers for TCR Jbeta segments was used. In its TCRdb copy, this immuneACCESS table keeps in-frame sequences only and misses some clones. Where compared with another copy, unresolved V genes explain less than half of these, and the others have no known cause. For this sample the table gives about 140,000 clones, of which 61% were detected only once. Around 1.9% of the sample lies in the top ten. Material for sequencing was PBMCs. These receptors were obtained from a male donor in good health and CMV-seronegative.

This sequence joins TRBV6-1 and TRBJ1-6, with unresolved D. Trimming took off 0 bases at V and 8 bases at J, with 14 bases between the two ends. The CDR3 extends over 16 amino acids. The germline V gene encodes CDR1 MNHNS and CDR2 SASEGT. The CDR3 protein is CASSEAQFRDDSPLHF. DNA of the CDR3: TGTGCCAGCAGTGAAGCGCAGTTTCGGGATGATTCACCCCTCCACTTT.

This clone was seen a handful of times. CDR3 sequence reads: CASSPLLAGGKYEQYF. The CDR3 DNA sequence: TGTGCCAGCTCACCTCTACTAGCGGGGGGAAAGTACGAGCAGTACTTC. This chain uses TRBV18 with TRBJ2-7; 12 positions match TRBD2. Germline-derived CDR1 and CDR2 are KGHSH and LQKENI. The CDR3 runs to 16 residues. The V and J ends lost 3 bases and 4 bases, in that order; junction bases with no gene match: 7. Variable domain in full (rest from reference TRBV18 and TRBJ2-7): NAGVMQNPRHLVRRRGQEARLRCSPMKGHSHVYWYRQLPEEGLKFMVYLQKENIIDESGMPKERFSAEFPKEGPSILRIQQVVRGDSAAYFCASSPLLAGGKYEQYFGPGTRLTVT.

This clone was seen once. The J gene is TRBJ2-2, the V gene TRBV13; 9 positions match TRBD1. In germline, CDR1 is PRHDT, CDR2 FYEKMQ (reference sequence). This CDR3 contains 14 residues. The V segment lost 6 bases and the J segment 3 bases; nucleotides outside the gene matches: 2. The CDR3 sequence: CASRGTGHTGELFF. As DNA, the CDR3 is TGTGCCAGCAGGGGGACAGGGCACACCGGGGAGCTGTTTTTT.

Only a few counts were recorded for this clone. This chain joins TRBV7-8 and TRBJ1-1; TRBD1 might be the D (6 bases). Germline lookup yields CDR1 SGHVS and CDR2 FQNEAQ. Trimming left V 1 base short and J 4 bases short, with 13 bases between. There are 15 residues in the CDR3. This chain's CDR3 is CASSLDQGPGTEAFF. In DNA form, the CDR3 reads TGTGCCAGCAGCTTAGATCAGGGGCCGGGCACTGAAGCTTTCTTT.

This clone was recorded a few times. V and J are TRBV27 and TRBJ2-3; possible D gene TRBD1, 6 bases. The length of the CDR3 is 14 residues. V dropped 6 bases and J dropped 2 bases, with 12 bases sitting between them. From germline, CDR1 is MNHEY and CDR2 SMNVEV (reference sequence). The CDR3 sequence: CASSLGQITDTQYF. The CDR3 region has the DNA TGTGCCAGCAGCCTTGGACAGATCACAGATACGCAGTATTTT.

This clone has a handful of counts. The chain employs TRBV5-1 and TRBJ2-1; D is perhaps TRBD2 (5 bases). This CDR3 has 13 residues. Germline CDR1 is SGHRS and CDR2 is YFSETQ. V shed 4 bases and J shed 5 bases, with 10 bases lying between them. CDR3 residues: CASSTTSNNEQFF. The CDR3 DNA reads TGCGCCAGCAGCACAACTAGTAACAATGAGCAGTTCTTC.

J is TRBJ1-1 and V is TRBV6-5, with 9 bases identical to TRBD1. CDR3 length: 14 residues. The V segment lost 2 bases and the J segment 3 bases; nucleotides outside the gene matches: 1. Per germline, CDR1 MNHEY and CDR2 SVGAGI. CDR3 amino acids: CASSYDRGYTEAFF. Here the CDR3 DNA reads TGTGCCAGCAGTTACGACAGGGGGTACACTGAAGCTTTCTTT.

The chain employs TRBV27 and TRBJ2-1, with TRBD2 identical over 8 bases. Germline CDR1 and CDR2: MNHEY and SMNVEV (reference sequence). V was pared by 1 base and J by 2 bases, with 1 base of the junction left unmatched. CDR3 length: 15 amino acids. The CDR3 region has the DNA TGTGCCAGCAGTTTATATAGCGGGGCCTACAATGAGCAGTTCTTC. This gives the protein CASSLYSGAYNEQFF.

There are a few counts of this clone. The V and J genes are TRBV5-6 and TRBJ1-1; no definite D call. The V end lost 2 bases, the J end lost 5 bases, and 13 bases lay between the germline ends. Germline CDR1 reads SGHDT; CDR2 reads YYEEEE. The CDR3 sequence is 14 residues long. The CDR3 spells CASSFNGVVTEAFF. The CDR3 nucleotides are TGTGCCAGCAGCTTTAACGGGGTGGTAACTGAAGCTTTCTTT.

This clone was counted between two and nine times. The chain couples TRBV7-3 to TRBJ1-2; TRBD1 might be the D (5 bases). CDR3 length equals 16 residues. Trimming took 2 bases from V and 0 from J, leaving 13 bases between them. Germline values: CDR1 SGHTA, CDR2 FQGTGA. CDR3 coding DNA: TGTGCCAGCAGCTTAGGACCGGACAACTCTAACTATGGCTACACCTTC. Residues: CASSLGPDNSNYGYTF.

This clone was counted once. The chain carries TRBV30 and TRBJ2-1, with 14 bases fitting TRBD2. CDR1 is GTSNPN and CDR2 is SVGIG in the germline V gene (reference sequence). V gave up 1 base and J gave up 9 bases; unmatched junction bases: 5. The CDR3 has 15 amino acids. CDR3 coding DNA: TGTGCCTGGAGTGAAGAGACTAGCGGGGGGGGTGAGCAGTTCTTC. Protein sequence: CAWSEETSGGGEQFF.

V usage is TRBV4-2 and J usage is TRBJ2-7, with D possibly being TRBD1 (5 bases). Germline CDR1 reads LGHNA; CDR2 reads YNFKEQ. V lost 4 bases and J lost 3, with 19 bases in between. The CDR3 totals 16 residues. CDR3 sequence reads: CASSRATTDKFYEQYF. In DNA form, the CDR3 reads TGTGCCAGCAGCCGCGCAACGACGGACAAGTTCTACGAGCAGTACTTC.

The V and J genes are TRBV28 and TRBJ1-2, with 8 bases lining up with TRBD1. The CDR3 has 13 residues. The V segment lost 1 base and the J segment 6 bases; nucleotides outside the gene matches: 1. Germline V gene data show CDR1 as MDHEN and CDR2 as SYDVKM. CDR3 in DNA: TGTGCCAGCAGTTTATCACAGGGGGATGGCTACACCTTC. It translates to CASSLSQGDGYTF.